The sequence of this TCR beta chain was determined in a study of blood T cell dynamics during melanoma immunotherapy. The overall study: Patients with metastatic melanoma got pembrolizumab or nivolumab-ipilimumab as first-line care.

Regarding time point: pre-treatment baseline. Disease control meant complete response, partial response or stable disease at 12 weeks. Patients with prior systemic cancer treatment, concomitant immunosuppressants, or other active malignancies were excluded. V lost 0 bases, J lost 4 bases, and 18 bases lay in between. The CDR3 contains 17 residues. Germline-derived CDR1 and CDR2 are LNHDA and SQIVND (reference sequence). Measured with immunoSEQ multiplex PCR; TCRdb has only the in-frame clones, and not every one. Found here are 4,200 or so clones, just over 95% of them singletons; the top ten hold around 1.3%.

J is TRBJ1-2 and V is TRBV19; D may be TRBD1 (5 bases). This receptor was obtained from a human donor with melanoma. This specimen consisted of effector memory CD8+ T cells from blood, obtained from a patient treated with checkpoint blockade. The CDR3: CASSIDQRGVRVYGYTF. Written as DNA, the CDR3 is TGTGCCAGTAGTATAGATCAGAGAGGGGTTCGCGTCTATGGCTACACCTTC.